This T cell receptor beta chain was sequenced for a study of cytomegalovirus exposure and HLA in healthy donors. Study context: An analysis done earlier identified 120 million or so unique TCR beta sequences from 190 million or so T cells.

CDR3 length: 14 amino acids. CDR1 and CDR2 (germline): PRHDT, FYEKMQ (reference sequence). Primers included in the PCR were 60 Vbeta and 13 Jbeta primers. Produced via immunoSEQ multiplex PCR; TCRdb's table is partial and in-frame only. This table lists over 70,000 clones. The chain couples TRBV13 to TRBJ2-5; D remains ambiguous. The DNA end is more similar to TRBJ2-7, so the J call may be wrong. The TCR was taken from a woman between 40 and 50 years old in good health and CMV-seropositive. Sequenced input: PBMCs. In nucleotides, the CDR3 is TGTGCCAGCAGCTTAGGGCCCGTCACCTACGAGCAGTACTTC. This sequence encodes CASSLGPVTYEQYF.